This TCR beta chain was profiled in a study of T cell responses to AZD1222 COVID-19 vaccine. Findings of the study overall: Seropositivity was recorded at baseline in only six AZD1222 recipients. Donors were chiefly white British, with a greater number of females, and clonal diversity was perhaps underestimated. Spike-specific TCR breadth and depth went up after people got two AZD1222 doses.

In this sample, this clone turned up once. The antigen remains undetermined. Second-dose timings of about 4 or about 12 weeks were pooled. Germline CDR1 LNHDA, CDR2 SQIVND (reference sequence). This CDR3 has 18 residues. Trimming removed 3 bases at V and 6 bases at J, with 26 bases between. Clones were read by immunoSEQ multiplex PCR, and TCRdb kept only the in-frame ones, dropping some. Among around 130,000 clones listed, about 94% were seen once. The sample was peripheral blood, taken 28 days after the second AZD1222 dose. The TCR was taken from an adult who received the AZD1222 COVID-19 vaccine. The chain uses TRBV19 and TRBJ1-2; D unclear. CDR3 in DNA: TGTGCCAGTAGTATCGATTTATGGGTCACAAGGACGGGCGATGGCTACACCTTC. Protein product: CASSIDLWVTRTGDGYTF. Complete variable domain (other parts from reference TRBV19 and TRBJ1-2): DGGITQSPKYLFRKEGQNVTLSCEQNLNHDAMYWYRQDPGQGLRLIYYSQIVNDFQKGDIAEGYSVSREKKESFPLTVTSAQKNPTAFYLCASSIDLWVTRTGDGYTFGSGTRLTVV.